A single sample is the source of the 23 T cell receptor beta chains below, sequenced in a study of shared clonotypes between healthy human individuals. Data came from immunoSEQ multiplex PCR; TCRdb stores just in-frame clones and leaves some out. The repertoire holds over a million clones, with around 97% as singletons. The sequenced sample consisted of naive CD4+ T cells sorted from blood. Documented subset: CD45RA+ positively selected. The receptors stem from a man aged 30 to 39 in good health.

The rearrangement uses TRBV7-2 and TRBJ1-1, with D unclear. The germline V gene has CDR1 SGHTA and CDR2 FQGNSA. This CDR3 contains 14 residues. V was pared by 0 bases and J by 4 bases, with 9 bases between. CDR3 amino acids: CASSLARFSTEAFF. The CDR3 nucleotides read TGTGCCAGCAGCTTAGCACGGTTCAGCACTGAAGCTTTCTTT.

V usage is TRBV21-1 and J usage is TRBJ2-1; the table names TRBD2, a call not compared with the DNA. TRBV21-1 is an annotated pseudogene. The CDR3 length is 16 residues. The DNA for the CDR3 is TGTGCCAGCAGCCTACCGATAGCGGGAGCTCTAGATGAGCAGTTCTTC. Translated, it gives CASSLPIAGALDEQFF.

The chain combines TRBV18 with TRBJ2-1; possibly TRBD2 for D (6 bases). V lost 2 bases, J lost 3 bases, and 14 bases lay in between. CDR1 is KGHSH and CDR2 is LQKENI in the germline V gene. The length of the CDR3 is 16 residues. The CDR3 here is CASSPILATFYNEQFF. In nucleotides, the CDR3 is TGTGCCAGCTCACCAATCCTAGCGACCTTCTACAATGAGCAGTTCTTC.

This chain joins TRBV11-2 and TRBJ2-1, with a weak D call TRBD2 (7 bases). The CDR3 length is 16 residues. V lost 7 bases and J lost 0, with 16 bases in between. Per germline, CDR1 SGHAT and CDR2 FQNNGV. The chain's CDR3 is CASTSRGAYSYNEQFF. The CDR3 region has the DNA TGTGCCAGCACCTCCCGGGGGGCTTACTCCTACAATGAGCAGTTCTTC.

The rearrangement uses TRBV27 and TRBJ2-7; D unclear. Deletions cut 3 bases from V and 2 bases from J, with 8 bases between. Germline V gene sequence: CDR1 MNHEY, CDR2 SMNVEV (reference sequence). The length of the CDR3 is 13 residues. CDR3 residues: CASSFSDPYEQYF. CDR3 nucleotide sequence: TGTGCCAGCAGTTTCTCGGATCCCTACGAGCAGTACTTC.

The V gene is TRBV6-6, the J gene TRBJ2-3, with a tentative D call TRBD2 (6 bases). V was cut by 3 bases and J by 6 bases, with 10 bases left in between. Germline values: CDR1 MNHNY, CDR2 SVGAGI (reference sequence). The CDR3 loop spans 13 amino acids. In DNA form, the CDR3 reads TGTGCCAGCAGTTATGGAGGGCCGGATACGCAGTATTTT. This encodes CASSYGGPDTQYF.

The chain carries TRBV27 and TRBJ2-7; 7 nucleotides match TRBD2. Germline CDR1 reads MNHEY; CDR2 reads SMNVEV (reference sequence). This CDR3 is built from 15 residues. The ends lost 4 bases at V and 3 bases at J; junction bases unmatched: 9. The CDR3 DNA sequence: TGTGCCAGCAGTTATCGGGCTAGCGGTTTCTACGAGCAGTACTTC. Its protein is CASSYRASGFYEQYF.

The chain uses TRBV11-2 and TRBJ1-1; D is unresolved. The V gene's germline CDR1 is SGHAT and CDR2 FQNNGV. The CDR3 is 17 residues long. V lost 3 bases and J lost 0, with 17 bases in between. DNA for the CDR3: TGTGCCAGCAGCTTTTGGTGGGCCGAAATAATGAACACTGAAGCTTTCTTT. Translating gives CASSFWWAEIMNTEAFF. The full variable domain, its missing parts supplied by reference TRBV11-2 and TRBJ1-1, is EAGVAQSPRYKIIEKRQSVAFWCNPISGHATLYWYQQILGQGPKLLIQFQNNGVVDDSQLPKDRFSAERLKGVDSTLKIQPAKLEDSAVYLCASSFWWAEIMNTEAFFGQGTRLTVV.

The chain recombines TRBV29-1 with TRBJ2-1, with D perhaps matching TRBD2 (6 bases). This CDR3 is built from 13 residues. Germline V CDR1 and CDR2: SQVTM, ANQGSEA. The V end lost 4 bases, the J end lost 9 bases, and 16 bases lay between the germline ends. CDR3 protein: CSVVNSGVGEQFF. The CDR3 DNA is TGCAGCGTTGTCAATAGCGGAGTCGGTGAGCAGTTCTTC.

DNA for the CDR3: TGCGCCAGCAGCTTGGCGACTAGCGGGACCCGGAATACGCAGTATTTT. Amino acid sequence: CASSLATSGTRNTQYF. The V and J genes are TRBV5-1 and TRBJ2-3; 11 bases align to TRBD2. The germline CDR1 and CDR2 sequences are SGHRS and YFSETQ. The length of the CDR3 is 16 residues. The J segment lost 7 bases and the V segment lost 0 bases, leaving 7 bases of the junction unmatched.

V usage is TRBV2 and J usage is TRBJ2-7, with 7 bases aligning to TRBD1. Germline loops: CDR1 SNHLY, CDR2 FYNNEI. The length of the CDR3 is 14 residues. J lost 5 bases, V lost 1 base, and 5 bases had no gene match. In DNA, the CDR3 is TGTGCCAGCAGTGAAGACAGGGGCGCCGACGAGCAGTACTTC. It codes for CASSEDRGADEQYF.

The rearrangement joins TRBV10-3 to TRBJ2-1; the match to TRBD1 covers 11 bases. Germline V gives CDR1 ENHRY, CDR2 SYGVKD. Losses at the gene ends were 6 bases for V and 5 bases for J; bases not matched to a gene: 6. There are 15 residues in the CDR3. As DNA, the CDR3 is TGTGCCATCAGCCTAGGACAGGGGGCCCACAATGAGCAGTTCTTC. Encoded protein: CAISLGQGAHNEQFF.

Note on this clone: Other DNA sequences from this sample encode an identical CDR3 as well. The V gene is TRBV28, the J gene TRBJ2-5; weak D call: TRBD1 (5 bases). Germline values: CDR1 MDHEN, CDR2 SYDVKM. This CDR3 has 13 amino acids. Trimming removed 6 bases at V and 0 bases at J, with 8 bases between. The CDR3: CASSSGYQETQYF. CDR3 in DNA: TGTGCCAGCAGCTCAGGGTACCAAGAGACCCAGTACTTC.

The rearrangement uses TRBV9 and TRBJ2-7; 11 nucleotides line up with TRBD2. The V segment lost 3 bases and the J segment 0 bases; nucleotides outside the gene matches: 5. The germline V gene has CDR1 SGDLS and CDR2 YYNGEE. The CDR3 extends over 16 amino acids. Written as DNA, the CDR3 is TGTGCCAGCAGCGCGGGACTAGCGGATCACTCCTACGAGCAGTACTTC. This gives the protein CASSAGLADHSYEQYF.

Of note for this clone: The sample holds other DNA sequences that translate to the same CDR3. This chain links TRBV5-4 with TRBJ2-7; D is possibly TRBD1 (5 bases). Germline V gives CDR1 SGHNT, CDR2 YYREEE (reference sequence). CDR3 length equals 13 residues. The ends were cut back, 0 bases at V and 5 bases at J, with 9 bases in the middle. In DNA form, the CDR3 reads TGTGCCAGCAGCTTGGTGGGGCGCGACGAGCAGTACTTC. This sequence encodes CASSLVGRDEQYF.

The chain employs TRBV5-4 and TRBJ1-2; weak D call: TRBD1 (6 bases). The CDR3 runs 13 residues. Germline loops: CDR1 SGHNT, CDR2 YYREEE (reference sequence). V was cut by 4 bases and J by 6 bases, with 13 bases left in between. CDR3 amino acids: CASSLQGLHGYTF. Here the CDR3 DNA reads TGTGCCAGCAGCCTGCAGGGGTTGCATGGCTACACCTTC.

The chain is built from TRBV6-5 and TRBJ2-5, with TRBD2 matching over 8 bases. This CDR3 has 16 amino acids. Germline trimming cut 2 bases from V and 7 bases from J; bases unmatched to any gene: 12. Germline V gives CDR1 MNHEY, CDR2 SVGAGI. The chain's CDR3 is CASSYGKREWGLTQYF. As DNA, the CDR3 is TGTGCCAGCAGTTACGGGAAGCGGGAGTGGGGTTTGACCCAGTACTTC.

The chain carries TRBV19 and TRBJ1-5; 8 bases align to TRBD1. The germline gives CDR1 LNHDA, CDR2 SQIVND (reference sequence). The V and J ends lost 1 base and 7 bases, in that order; junction bases with no gene match: 9. This CDR3 has 16 amino acids. In DNA form, the CDR3 reads TGTGCCAGTAGTATAGTTTGGACAGGGCGAAAACAGCCCCAGCATTTT. Protein sequence: CASSIVWTGRKQPQHF.

The gene calls are TRBV5-4 and TRBJ2-2; no clear D. This CDR3 has 14 residues. The V end was cut by 2 bases, the J end by 5 bases, with 10 bases between. CDR1 is SGHNT, CDR2 YYREEE, per germline (reference sequence). The CDR3 DNA follows: TGTGCCAGCAGCTTTGTAGCCGGAACCGGGGAGCTGTTTTTT. This encodes CASSFVAGTGELFF.

This rearrangement joins TRBV4-3 to TRBJ2-1; D remains ambiguous. This CDR3 spans 16 amino acids. Per germline, CDR1 LGHNA and CDR2 YSLEER. Trimming cost V 0 bases and J 0 bases, with 9 bases left between them. The CDR3, as DNA: TGCGCCAGCAGCCAAGATAGTAGGGTCTCCTACAATGAGCAGTTCTTC. This encodes CASSQDSRVSYNEQFF.

This sequence joins TRBV10-3 and TRBJ2-5, with D perhaps given as TRBD1 or TRBD2 (6 bases each). The CDR3 spans 13 residues. CDR1 and CDR2 from the germline V gene are ENHRY and SYGVKD. With 10 bases removed from V and 3 bases from J, the gap between germline ends came to 15 bases. The CDR3 region is CATSRGLEETQYF. DNA of the CDR3: TGTGCCACCTCTCGGGGGCTGGAAGAGACCCAGTACTTC.

J is TRBJ2-2 and V is TRBV28, with a tentative D call TRBD2 (6 bases). The CDR3 sequence is 16 residues long. Trimming removed 0 bases from V and 1 base from J, with 9 bases in between. CDR1 is MDHEN and CDR2 is SYDVKM in the germline V gene. CDR3: CASSLWGRGNTGELFF. The CDR3 nucleotides are TGTGCCAGCAGTTTATGGGGGCGGGGGAACACCGGGGAGCTGTTTTTT.

The rearrangement links TRBV6-1 to TRBJ2-3; D gene uncertain. Germline V gene data show CDR1 as MNHNS and CDR2 as SASEGT. The V end was cut by 5 bases, the J end by 3 bases, with 9 bases between. The CDR3 runs 13 residues. The CDR3: CASSLLGTDTQYF. CDR3 bases: TGTGCCAGCAGTCTGTTAGGGACAGATACGCAGTATTTT.